This T cell receptor (beta chain) was retrieved from a study of T-cell reconstitution after alpha-beta-depleted transplantation in children. V shed 6 bases, J shed 1 base, and the junction held 14 bases outside the gene matches. The CDR3 is made up of 16 amino acids. In germline, CDR1 is SQVTM, CDR2 ANQGSEA. This clonotype appeared many times. Molecular barcoding with unique molecular identifiers was used for the TCRbeta library. TCRdb redid the calling of the PCR reads with MiXCR, one entry per CDR3 protein. The sample shows over 300,000 distinct CDR3 sequences, under 13% of them seen only once. The TCR was taken from a human donor who donated a stem cell graft to a child with acute lymphoblastic leukemia. The chain combines TRBV29-1 with TRBJ1-1; 7 positions match TRBD1. The specimen was PBMCs from the stem cell graft donor, collected from the stem cell graft. CDR3 sequence reads: CSVLPAKGASNTEAFF. The CDR3 DNA is TGCAGCGTCCTCCCTGCAAAGGGGGCTTCGAACACTGAAGCTTTCTTT.